A selection of T cell receptor beta chains follows, all from one sample in a study of T cell repertoires in cytomegalovirus infection. TCRdb fed the reads into MiXCR, producing one record per CDR3 protein. Of 450,000 to 650,000 distinct CDR3 sequences listed, 26% were seen once; the top ten hold around 14%. Sequencing was carried out using PBMCs. These receptors were obtained from a human donor in good health (CMV status not recorded). Some clones in this sample may be carry-over from other donors' samples. Both conserved end residues are part of each CDR3. The D gene is left open where the match is weak. Clone sizes are given selectively: once, few, many, or a class where the clone is expanded.

clone_size j_call v_call d_call cdr3_nt cdr3_aa
few TRBJ1-2 TRBV7-2 . TGTGCCAGCAGCTTAGGTCACAGATTTAACTATGGCTACACCTTC CASSLGHRFNYGYTF
few TRBJ2-4 TRBV11-2 . TGTGCCAGCAGCCCCTCGGGGGGGACAGCCATTCAGTACTTC CASSPSGGTAIQYF
. TRBJ2-7 TRBV5-1 . TGCGCCAGCAGTTGGGGCGTACCCTCCTACGAGCAGTACTTC CASSWGVPSYEQYF
. TRBJ2-3 TRBV2 TRBD2 TGTGCCAGCAGTGGAGCGGGACTACCCACAGATACGCAGTATTTT CASSGAGLPTDTQYF
few TRBJ1-3 TRBV4-1 . TGCGCCAGCAGCCCGATAGGACTTGGAAACACCATATATTTT CASSPIGLGNTIYF
. TRBJ2-2 TRBV5-5 TRBD1 TGTGCCAGCAGCCCTAGACAGGGTCGGGCCGGGGAGCTGTTTTTT CASSPRQGRAGELFF
. TRBJ2-1 TRBV6-2/TRBV6-3 . TGTGCCAGCAGTTACTCGTTCGGGAGTGAAAGCTCCTACAATGAGCAGTTCTTC CASSYSFGSESSYNEQFF
few TRBJ1-4 TRBV10-2 TRBD1 TGCGCCAGCAGGACCAGACAGGGCCTAGAAGAAAAACTGTTTTTT CASRTRQGLEEKLFF
. TRBJ2-3 TRBV7-4 TRBD1 TGTGCCAGCAGCTTAGGCGGGACAGGGAAGACAGATACGCAGTATTTT CASSLGGTGKTDTQYF
. TRBJ2-4 TRBV5-1 TRBD2 TGCGCCAGCAGCTTGTGGGCGGGAGTGGAAAACATTCAGTACTTC CASSLWAGVENIQYF
many TRBJ2-1 TRBV7-8 TRBD2 TGTGCCAGCAGTTACACTAGCGGGAGCTCTGATGAGCAGTTCTTC CASSYTSGSSDEQFF
. TRBJ2-5 TRBV7-2 . TGTGCCAGCAGCTTAGCCGGATCGGCCCGAGAGACCCAGTACTTC CASSLAGSARETQYF
many TRBJ2-3 TRBV12-5 . TGTGCTAGCCGGGACGGGGAAGTAAATACGCAGTATTTT CASRDGEVNTQYF
. TRBJ2-7 TRBV23-1 . TGCGCCAGCAGTCTTTGGGAGGACACCTACGAGCAGTACTTC CASSLWEDTYEQYF
. TRBJ1-6 TRBV19 . TGTGCCAGTGGGGTCATTTTGGAACCCCTCCACTTT CASGVILEPLHF
few TRBJ2-2 TRBV4-1 . TGCGCCAGCAGCCAAGACGGGGAGATGATGAACACCGGGGAGCTGTTTTTT CASSQDGEMMNTGELFF
. TRBJ2-3 TRBV11-3 TRBD2 TGTGCCACCTGTCAGCGGGAGCTAGATACGCAGTATTTT CATCQRELDTQYF
many TRBJ2-7 TRBV7-9 . TGTGCCAGCAGCTCACCCCGGACTACTGGCGAGCAGTACTTC CASSSPRTTGEQYF
. TRBJ2-2 TRBV12-3/TRBV12-4 . TGTGCCAGCAAAGTGGGGAACACCGGGGAGCTGTTTTTT CASKVGNTGELFF
. TRBJ2-1 TRBV7-2 . TGTGCCAGCAGCCGACCCTTAACTAGTTTGGATGAGCAGTTCTTC CASSRPLTSLDEQFF
few TRBJ2-6 TRBV6-5 TRBD1 TGTGCCAGCAGTTACTCGGTGACAGGGGTCATCTCTGGGGCCAACGTCCTGACTTTC CASSYSVTGVISGANVLTF
many TRBJ2-4 TRBV6-1 . TGTGCCAGCAGTGCAGTTTGGACAGTACTAGCCAAAAACATTCAGTACTTC CASSAVWTVLAKNIQYF
few TRBJ2-3 TRBV6-1 . TGTGCCAGCATATCCGCCTGGGGTACGCAGTATTTT CASISAWGTQYF
. TRBJ1-1 TRBV29-1 . TGCAGCGTCTCGACACGGGAGACTGAAGCTTTCTTT CSVSTRETEAFF
. TRBJ2-1 TRBV29-1 . TGCAGCGTTGTTAAGCGGGCCAAGGCGGGGAATGAGCAGTTCTTC CSVVKRAKAGNEQFF
. TRBJ2-1 TRBV7-9 TRBD2 TGTGCCAGCAGCTTGACCTGGACTAGCGCCTCCTACAATGAGCAGTTCTTC CASSLTWTSASYNEQFF
many TRBJ1-5 TRBV4-1 . TGCGCCAGCAGCCAAGTCGATCGGGGGGATCAGCCCCAGCATTTT CASSQVDRGDQPQHF
many TRBJ2-2 TRBV7-2 . TGTGCCAGCAGCTTTGGTGCCGGGGAGCTGTTTTTT CASSFGAGELFF
. TRBJ2-2 TRBV29-1 TRBD2 TGCAGCGTTGCGGGACTAGCGGGAGGATTGGGGACCGGGGAGCTGTTTTTT CSVAGLAGGLGTGELFF
. TRBJ1-1 TRBV5-1 TRBD1 TGCGCCAGCAGCGCGACCGGGACAGCTCGGGAAGAAGCTTTCTTT CASSATGTAREEAFF
few TRBJ2-1 TRBV19 TRBD1 TGTGCCAGTAGTTACCCCAGGACAGGGGTCGGCAATGAGCAGTTCTTC CASSYPRTGVGNEQFF
. TRBJ2-2 TRBV19 . TGTGCCAGTAGTATGCCTTTGGGCCGGTATACCGGGGAGCTGTTTTTT CASSMPLGRYTGELFF
few TRBJ1-5 TRBV7-9 . TGTGCCAGCAGCTCGACGTATCCTAAAGTAGGGAGGAATCAGCCCCAGCATTTT CASSSTYPKVGRNQPQHF
. TRBJ2-3 TRBV29-1 TRBD1 TGCAGCGTCGAGGGACAGGCGGGTAGCACAGATACGCAGTATTTT CSVEGQAGSTDTQYF
few TRBJ2-1 TRBV28 TRBD2 TGTGCCAGCAGCTCGGGGACTAGCGGCCTCTACAATGAGCAGTTCTTC CASSSGTSGLYNEQFF
. TRBJ2-1 TRBV10-3 TRBD2 TGTGCCATCAGTGATCCCCAGCGGGACCCATACAATGAGCAGTTCTTC CAISDPQRDPYNEQFF
. TRBJ2-3 TRBV7-8 . TGTGCCAGCAGCTCAGAGGGCCTGGATGAGTATTTT CASSSEGLDEYF
. TRBJ2-7 TRBV7-2 TRBD2 TGTGCCAGCAGCTTAAAACGTACTAGCGGGAGATCCTACGAGCAGTACTTC CASSLKRTSGRSYEQYF
many TRBJ1-1 TRBV7-2 . TGTGCCAGCAGCTCCCAGGAGAACACTGAAGCTTTCTTT CASSSQENTEAFF
. TRBJ2-2 TRBV24-1 TRBD1 TGTGCCACCAGTGACGCGGACAGGGCGGCCACCGGGGAGCTGTTTTTT CATSDADRAATGELFF
few TRBJ2-1 TRBV7-3 TRBD2 TGTGCCAGCAGCTTAGGCGGGAGTGAGCAGTTCTTC CASSLGGSEQFF
many TRBJ1-1 TRBV7-2 . TGTGCCAGCAGCTTAGAGGGACGGAAGAACACTGAAGCTTTCTTT CASSLEGRKNTEAFF
. TRBJ1-2 TRBV27 . TGTGCCAGCAGTTTGAGCTACCACCCCAACTATGGCTACACCTTC CASSLSYHPNYGYTF
few TRBJ2-7 TRBV6-2/TRBV6-3 . TGTGCCAGCACCTTCGGGGCAGGCCTCTACGAGCAGTACTTC CASTFGAGLYEQYF